These T cell receptor beta chains were read from a single sample in a study of blood T cell repertoires in COVID-19. Using immunoSEQ multiplex PCR, the repertoire was profiled, and TCRdb retains in-frame clones only, with some absent. The sample contains around 190,000 clones, about nine tenths of which appear only once. The source material was peripheral blood. Receptors originate from a man aged 18 to 29 with active or convalescent COVID-19. The CDR3 runs from the conserved cysteine through the conserved F or W. Each record gives: V gene, clone size, D gene, J gene, CDR3 DNA, CDR3 protein. D genes are given only for firm matches. Size is omitted from some rows. Given values are once, few, many or a class for expanded clones.

v_call: TRBV19
clone_size: .
d_call: TRBD2
j_call: TRBJ2-1
cdr3_nt: TGTGCCAGTAGTGTACCGGGACTAGCTGCCAATGAGCAGTTCTTC
cdr3_aa: CASSVPGLAANEQFF

v_call: TRBV12-5
clone_size: once
d_call: TRBD2
j_call: TRBJ2-7
cdr3_nt: TGTGCTAGTGGTTTGGCTCCCGGGACTATGCTGTACGAGCAGTACTTC
cdr3_aa: CASGLAPGTMLYEQYF

v_call: TRBV19
clone_size: .
d_call: TRBD1
j_call: TRBJ2-2
cdr3_nt: TGTGCCAGTCGATACGCTGCCGGGACAGGGTACACCGGGGAGCTGTTTTTT
cdr3_aa: CASRYAAGTGYTGELFF

v_call: TRBV5-4
clone_size: .
d_call: TRBD2
j_call: TRBJ2-7
cdr3_nt: TGTGCCAGCAGCAGGAGGACTAGCCCTCACGAGCAGTACTTC
cdr3_aa: CASSRRTSPHEQYF

v_call: TRBV23-1
clone_size: .
d_call: TRBD1
j_call: TRBJ2-4
cdr3_nt: TGCGCCAGCAGGATCCGGGACAGGGGGAAAAACATTCAGTACTTC
cdr3_aa: CASRIRDRGKNIQYF

v_call: TRBV14
clone_size: .
d_call: .
j_call: TRBJ2-3
cdr3_nt: TGTGCCAGCAGCCAGGACAGAGCCACAGATACGCAGTATTTT
cdr3_aa: CASSQDRATDTQYF

v_call: TRBV29-1
clone_size: .
d_call: .
j_call: TRBJ1-1
cdr3_nt: TGCAGCGTTGGGCCGGTTTGGGGGCGTGACACTGAAGCTTTCTTT
cdr3_aa: CSVGPVWGRDTEAFF

v_call: TRBV7-9
clone_size: .
d_call: .
j_call: TRBJ2-1
cdr3_nt: TGTGCCAGCAGCTTAGGAGGACGGGGGGCGAATTTATACAATGAGCAGTTCTTC
cdr3_aa: CASSLGGRGANLYNEQFF

v_call: TRBV4-1
clone_size: .
d_call: .
j_call: TRBJ2-2
cdr3_nt: TGCGCCAGCAGCCAAACCAGCACCGGGGAGCTGTTTTTT
cdr3_aa: CASSQTSTGELFF

v_call: TRBV28
clone_size: once
d_call: .
j_call: TRBJ2-1
cdr3_nt: TGTGCCAGCAGCCTGGACAGAAACAATGAGCAGTTCTTC
cdr3_aa: CASSLDRNNEQFF

v_call: TRBV10-1
clone_size: once
d_call: TRBD2
j_call: TRBJ2-1
cdr3_nt: TGCGCCAGCACAAGGAGAACCCAAGGGGCGGGGGGCTACAATGAGCAGTTCTTC
cdr3_aa: CASTRRTQGAGGYNEQFF

v_call: TRBV30
clone_size: .
d_call: TRBD1
j_call: TRBJ1-6
cdr3_nt: TGTGCCTGGAGTGTACCGCAGGGGGGATTCTCCGTACCCCTCCACTTT
cdr3_aa: CAWSVPQGGFSVPLHF

v_call: TRBV7-9
clone_size: few
d_call: .
j_call: TRBJ1-5
cdr3_nt: TGTGCCAGCAGCTTAGAGTCATCCGGTCAGCCCCAGCATTTT
cdr3_aa: CASSLESSGQPQHF

v_call: TRBV20-1
clone_size: few
d_call: TRBD1
j_call: TRBJ1-1
cdr3_nt: TGCAGTGCTAGTTCGGGACAGGAATTGAACACTGAAGCTTTCTTT
cdr3_aa: CSASSGQELNTEAFF

v_call: TRBV27
clone_size: .
d_call: TRBD2
j_call: TRBJ2-3
cdr3_nt: TGTGCCAGCAGTTTCCTAAGCGGGGGACCCACAGATACGCAGTATTTT
cdr3_aa: CASSFLSGGPTDTQYF

v_call: TRBV5-1
clone_size: .
d_call: TRBD1
j_call: TRBJ2-2
cdr3_nt: TGCGCCAGCAGCCCCGGGACAGGGATCTGGACCGGGGAGCTGTTTTTT
cdr3_aa: CASSPGTGIWTGELFF

v_call: TRBV5-1
clone_size: .
d_call: .
j_call: TRBJ1-1
cdr3_nt: TGCGCCAGCAGCTTGGGGGGGCCAGACACTGAAGCTTTCTTT
cdr3_aa: CASSLGGPDTEAFF

v_call: TRBV6-5
clone_size: once
d_call: .
j_call: TRBJ1-2
cdr3_nt: TGTGCCAGCAGTACAGACGGTAACTATGGCTACACCTTC
cdr3_aa: CASSTDGNYGYTF

v_call: TRBV7-9
clone_size: .
d_call: TRBD1
j_call: TRBJ1-5
cdr3_nt: TGTGCCAGCAGCGTAACAGGGGAACCCCAGCATTTT
cdr3_aa: CASSVTGEPQHF

v_call: TRBV14
clone_size: .
d_call: TRBD1
j_call: TRBJ1-2
cdr3_nt: TGTGCCAGCAGCCAAGAGGGACAGGGGCACTATGGCTACACCTTC
cdr3_aa: CASSQEGQGHYGYTF

v_call: TRBV18
clone_size: .
d_call: .
j_call: TRBJ1-4
cdr3_nt: TGTGCCAGCTCACACGACACAGGTGCAACTAATGAAAAACTGTTTTTT
cdr3_aa: CASSHDTGATNEKLFF

v_call: TRBV2
clone_size: .
d_call: .
j_call: TRBJ2-6
cdr3_nt: TGTGCCAGTCGTCCCGGGGCCAACGTCCTGACTTTC
cdr3_aa: CASRPGANVLTF

v_call: TRBV6-5
clone_size: once
d_call: TRBD1
j_call: TRBJ1-2
cdr3_nt: TGTGCCAGCAGTTATGACAGGGACAACTATGGCTACACCTTC
cdr3_aa: CASSYDRDNYGYTF

v_call: TRBV11-2
clone_size: once
d_call: TRBD1
j_call: TRBJ2-2
cdr3_nt: TGTGCCAGCAGAAATACAGGGGCTGGGGAGCTGTTTTTT
cdr3_aa: CASRNTGAGELFF

v_call: TRBV6-5
clone_size: .
d_call: TRBD1
j_call: TRBJ2-7
cdr3_nt: TGTGCCAGCAGTTCGGGGACAGGGTCGGCCTACGAGCAGTACTTC
cdr3_aa: CASSSGTGSAYEQYF

v_call: TRBV15
clone_size: .
d_call: TRBD1
j_call: TRBJ2-7
cdr3_nt: TGTGCCACCAGCAGGGGATCAGGGGGCCCGGTGCCCGAGCAGTACTTC
cdr3_aa: CATSRGSGGPVPEQYF